This T cell receptor beta chain was sequenced during a study of identical twins. TCRdb passed the 5' RACE reads through MiXCR, listing each CDR3 protein once. This table has some 760,000 distinct CDR3 sequences, roughly 18% appearing once. This CDR3 has 14 amino acids. With 3 bases removed from V and 4 bases from J, the gap between germline ends came to 12 bases. From germline, CDR1 is SGDLS and CDR2 YYNGEE. In addition, the sample was reused for a study of T cells expressing NK-cell markers. From that paper: Among eight sequenced donors, seven carried HCMV seropositivity while one was seronegative. Of the CD8+ T cells in roughly 6 donors, roughly 1.0-7.0% belonged to dominant NKG2C+ clonotypes.

The genes are TRBV9 and TRBJ2-3; D is possibly TRBD1 (6 bases). Source material: PBMCs. The source is a woman in her late teens or twenties in good health. DNA of the CDR3: TGTGCCAGCAGCGGGGGGCTAGCTGCAGATACGCAGTATTTT. Amino acid sequence: CASSGGLAADTQYF.